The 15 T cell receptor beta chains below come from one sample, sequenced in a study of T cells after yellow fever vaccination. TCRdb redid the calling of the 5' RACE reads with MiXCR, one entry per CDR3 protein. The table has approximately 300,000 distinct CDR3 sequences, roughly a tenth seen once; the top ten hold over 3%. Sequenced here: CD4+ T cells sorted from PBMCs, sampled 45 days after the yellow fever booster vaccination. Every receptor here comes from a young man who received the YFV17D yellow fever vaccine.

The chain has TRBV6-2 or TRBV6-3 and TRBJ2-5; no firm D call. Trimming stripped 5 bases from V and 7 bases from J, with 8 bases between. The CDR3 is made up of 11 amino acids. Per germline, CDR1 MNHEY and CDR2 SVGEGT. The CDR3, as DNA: TGTGCCAGCAGTGACCGAGGGACCCAGTACTTC. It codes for CASSDRGTQYF.

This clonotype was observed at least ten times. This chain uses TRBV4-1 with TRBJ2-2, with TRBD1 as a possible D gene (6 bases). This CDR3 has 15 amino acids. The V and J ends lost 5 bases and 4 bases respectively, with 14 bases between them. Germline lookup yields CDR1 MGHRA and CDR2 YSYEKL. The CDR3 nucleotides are TGCGCCAGCAGCTTGTTGGGGGCCAGCACCGGGGAGCTGTTTTTT. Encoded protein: CASSLLGASTGELFF.

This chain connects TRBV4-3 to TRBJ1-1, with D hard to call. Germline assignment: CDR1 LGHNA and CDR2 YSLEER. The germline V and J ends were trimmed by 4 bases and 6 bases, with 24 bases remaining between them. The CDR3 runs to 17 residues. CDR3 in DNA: TGCGCCAGCAGCCGAGGACTGAGTGCCCCTGGTAGGGCTGAAGCTTTCTTT. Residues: CASSRGLSAPGRAEAFF.

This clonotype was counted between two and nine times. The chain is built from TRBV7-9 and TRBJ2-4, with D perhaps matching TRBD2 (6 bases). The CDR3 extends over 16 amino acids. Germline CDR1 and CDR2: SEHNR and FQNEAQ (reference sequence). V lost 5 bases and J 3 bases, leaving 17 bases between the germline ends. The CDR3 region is CASSLRRVGGKNIQYF. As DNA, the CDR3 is TGTGCCAGCAGCCTCCGGAGGGTTGGGGGCAAAAACATTCAGTACTTC. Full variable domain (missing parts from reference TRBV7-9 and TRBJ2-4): DTGVSQNPRHKITKRGQNVTFRCDPISEHNRLYWYRQTLGQGPEFLTYFQNEAQLEKSRLLSDRFSAERPKGSFSTLEIQRTEQGDSAMYLCASSLRRVGGKNIQYFGAGTRLSVL.

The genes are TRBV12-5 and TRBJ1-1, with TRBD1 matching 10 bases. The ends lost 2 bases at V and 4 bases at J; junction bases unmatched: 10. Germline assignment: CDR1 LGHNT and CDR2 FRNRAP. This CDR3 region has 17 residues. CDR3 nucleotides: TGTGCTAGTGGTTTGAGGGTTCCGGGACAGGGGATCACTGAAGCTTTCTTT. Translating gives CASGLRVPGQGITEAFF.

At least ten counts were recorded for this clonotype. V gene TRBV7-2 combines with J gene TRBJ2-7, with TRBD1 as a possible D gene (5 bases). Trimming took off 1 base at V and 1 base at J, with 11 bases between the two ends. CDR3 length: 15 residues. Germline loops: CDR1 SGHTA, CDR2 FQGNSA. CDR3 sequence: CASSLDWGRSYEQYV. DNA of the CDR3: TGTGCCAGCAGCTTAGATTGGGGCAGATCCTACGAGCAGTACGTC.

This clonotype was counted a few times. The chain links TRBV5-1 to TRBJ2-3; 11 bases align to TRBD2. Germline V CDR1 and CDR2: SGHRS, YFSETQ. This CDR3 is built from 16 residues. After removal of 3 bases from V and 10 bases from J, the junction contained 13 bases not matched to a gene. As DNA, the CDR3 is TGCGCCAGCAGCTCCTCCGGGACTAGCGGATACGAGCCGCAGTATTTT. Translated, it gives CASSSSGTSGYEPQYF.

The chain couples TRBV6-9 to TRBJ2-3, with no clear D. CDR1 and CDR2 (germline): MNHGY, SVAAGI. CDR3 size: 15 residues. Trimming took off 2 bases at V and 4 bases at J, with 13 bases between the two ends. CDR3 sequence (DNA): TGTGCCAGCAGTTATGCCCCTCATGGCGCAGATACGCAGTATTTT. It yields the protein CASSYAPHGADTQYF.

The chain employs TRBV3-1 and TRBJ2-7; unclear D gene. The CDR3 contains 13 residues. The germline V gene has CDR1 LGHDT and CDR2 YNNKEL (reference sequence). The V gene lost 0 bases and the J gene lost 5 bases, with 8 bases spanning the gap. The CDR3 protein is CASSQEGVDEQYF. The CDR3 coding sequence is TGTGCCAGCAGCCAAGAGGGCGTGGACGAGCAGTACTTC.

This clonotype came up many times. In DNA, the CDR3 is TGCGCCAGCAGCCAAGGGGTGACAGGGGCTCTCGGGTATGGCTACACCTTC. Amino acid sequence: CASSQGVTGALGYGYTF. V gene TRBV4-3 combines with J gene TRBJ1-2, with 8 bases lining up with TRBD1. The CDR3 covers 17 residues. In germline, CDR1 is LGHNA, CDR2 YSLEER. With V trimmed by 1 base and J by 5 bases, 12 bases remained unmatched.

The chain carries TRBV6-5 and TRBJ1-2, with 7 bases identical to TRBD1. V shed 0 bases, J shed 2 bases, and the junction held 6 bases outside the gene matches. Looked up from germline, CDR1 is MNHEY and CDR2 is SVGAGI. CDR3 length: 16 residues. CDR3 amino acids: CASSYSKSRGNYGYTF. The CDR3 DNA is TGTGCCAGCAGTTACTCGAAGAGCAGGGGGAACTATGGCTACACCTTC.

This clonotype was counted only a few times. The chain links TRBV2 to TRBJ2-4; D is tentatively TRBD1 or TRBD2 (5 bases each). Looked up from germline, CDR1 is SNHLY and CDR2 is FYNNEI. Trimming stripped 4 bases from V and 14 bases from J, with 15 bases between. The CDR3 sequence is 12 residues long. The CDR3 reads CASSGLGPKKYF. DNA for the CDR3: TGTGCCAGCAGTGGGCTGGGACCGAAAAAGTACTTC.

CDR3 amino acids: CASRTSGGPYEQYV. The CDR3 DNA reads as TGTGCCAGCAGAACTAGCGGGGGGCCCTACGAGCAGTACGTC. V gene TRBV7-3 combines with J gene TRBJ2-7, with 12 positions matching TRBD2. The CDR3 sequence is 14 residues long. Germline V gene lookup returns CDR1 SGHTA and CDR2 FQGTGA. V was clipped by 6 bases and J by 2 bases; unmatched bases: 2.

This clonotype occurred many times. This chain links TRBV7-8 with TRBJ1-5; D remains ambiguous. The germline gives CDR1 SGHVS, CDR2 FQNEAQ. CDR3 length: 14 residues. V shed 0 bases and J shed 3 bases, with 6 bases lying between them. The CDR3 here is CASSLAGHNQPQHF. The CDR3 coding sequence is TGTGCCAGCAGCTTAGCAGGTCACAATCAGCCCCAGCATTTT.

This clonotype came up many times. The CDR3 DNA follows: TGTGCGTCGGCGAAGGGGGTCGAAGACTATGGCTACACCTTC. The encoded protein is CASAKGVEDYGYTF. The J gene is TRBJ1-2, the V gene TRBV9; D possibly corresponds to TRBD1 (6 bases). The CDR3 length is 14 residues. The V gene's germline CDR1 is SGDLS and CDR2 YYNGEE.